The 22 T cell receptor beta chains below were found in one sample sequenced in a study of blood T cells in healthy people across ages. Next came a second PCR, run for about 7 to 12 cycles, which used a sample-barcoded 5' primer along with a J-beta primer mix. Via MiXCR, TCRdb re-called the 5' RACE reads, giving one row per CDR3 protein. The sample includes more than 650,000 distinct CDR3 sequences, 50% to 65% of them seen just once. Sequenced sample: blood. Receptors were obtained from a man older than 75 in good health.

This clonotype showed up just a few times. The rearrangement links TRBV6-1 to TRBJ1-1; 9 bases are shared with TRBD1. Germline CDR1 MNHNS, CDR2 SASEGT. The CDR3 has 18 amino acids. J lost 6 bases, V lost 5 bases, and 19 bases had no gene match. The CDR3 spells CASSHPPGQGAVAPEAFF. CDR3 sequence (DNA): TGTGCCAGCAGTCATCCGCCGGGACAGGGCGCTGTTGCCCCTGAAGCTTTCTTT.

The CDR3 sequence: CASSPRGGQSYNEQFF. The CDR3 nucleotides are TGCGCCAGCAGCCCGAGGGGCGGACAGTCATACAATGAGCAGTTCTTC. The chain has TRBV5-1 and TRBJ2-1, with D possibly being TRBD1 (6 bases). This CDR3 is 16 amino acids long. From germline, CDR1 is SGHRS and CDR2 YFSETQ. Trimming cost V 4 bases and J 4 bases, with 18 bases left between them.

This chain connects TRBV25-1 to TRBJ2-7; D is perhaps TRBD1 or TRBD2 (5 bases each). Germline loops: CDR1 MGHDK, CDR2 SYGVNS. CDR3 size: 15 residues. Trimming stripped 4 bases from V and 0 bases from J, with 13 bases between. CDR3 in DNA: TGTGCCAGCAGTGGCACAGGAACTAGCTCCTACGAGCAGTACTTC. It is translated as CASSGTGTSSYEQYF.

The chain couples TRBV10-2 to TRBJ2-2, with D tentatively TRBD1 (5 bases). The CDR3 extends over 13 amino acids. With 7 bases removed from V and 5 bases from J, the gap between germline ends came to 11 bases. CDR1 WSHSY and CDR2 SAAADI come from the germline V gene. Here the CDR3 reads CASKPGPTGELFF. The CDR3 DNA is TGCGCCAGCAAACCAGGGCCTACCGGGGAGCTGTTTTTT.

The rearrangement links TRBV5-1 to TRBJ2-3; D is possibly TRBD1 (5 bases). Trimming removed 0 bases from V and 4 bases from J, with 9 bases in between. The CDR3 runs to 14 residues. Per the germline V gene, CDR1 is SGHRS and CDR2 is YFSETQ. CDR3 DNA: TGCGCCAGCAGCTTGGGCCAGGGATCAGATACGCAGTATTTT. Translated: CASSLGQGSDTQYF.

The chain is built from TRBV6-2 or TRBV6-3 and TRBJ2-3; TRBD2 matches 11 bases. Trimming at V came to 8 bases and at J to 14 bases, leaving 27 bases not matched to a gene. The CDR3 runs to 18 residues. Germline V gene sequence: CDR1 MNHEY, CDR2 SVGEGT. This CDR3 is CASSRSHLAGGRHRYAYF. DNA for the CDR3: TGTGCCAGCTCCCGCTCTCATTTAGCGGGAGGGAGGCACAGATACGCGTATTTT.

This chain uses TRBV20-1 with TRBJ1-6; TRBD1 aligns across 9 bases. The CDR3 consists of 13 residues. Trimming removed 7 bases from V and 7 bases from J; junction bases left unmatched: 5. Germline lookup yields CDR1 DFQATT and CDR2 SNEGSKA (reference sequence). The CDR3 loop is CSVGTGYNSPLHF. Here the CDR3 DNA reads TGCAGTGTCGGGACAGGGTACAATTCACCCCTCCACTTT.

The genes are TRBV28 and TRBJ2-1; D gene uncertain. V was cut by 6 bases and J by 13 bases, with 22 bases left in between. The CDR3 has 14 amino acids. CDR1 and CDR2 from the germline V gene are MDHEN and SYDVKM. Here the CDR3 reads CASRESRIQETQFF. CDR3 DNA sequence: TGTGCCAGCAGAGAGAGCAGGATCCAAGAGACCCAGTTCTTC. Together with reference TRBV28 and TRBJ2-1, the CDR3 gives the full variable domain: DVKVTQSSRYLVKRTGEKVFLECVQDMDHENMFWYRQDPGLGLRLIYFSYDVKMKEKGDIPEGYSVSREKKERFSLILESASTNQTSMYLCASRESRIQETQFFGPGTRLTVL.

This clonotype was recorded a few times. The chain links TRBV2 to TRBJ2-1; 9 bases align to TRBD2. The CDR3 is 16 residues long. V was clipped by 4 bases and J by 11 bases; unmatched bases: 15. Germline loops: CDR1 SNHLY, CDR2 FYNNEI. The CDR3 loop is CASSVASGMAGNQQFF. Here the CDR3 DNA reads TGTGCCAGCAGTGTGGCTAGCGGGATGGCGGGGAATCAGCAGTTCTTC.

The V call is TRBV5-5, the J call TRBJ2-7; D is unclear. CDR1 and CDR2 from the germline V gene are SGHKS and YYEKEE (reference sequence). V was pared by 0 bases and J by 1 base, with 11 bases between. CDR3 length equals 15 residues. This CDR3 reads CASSLAIVGSYEQYF. CDR3 DNA sequence: TGTGCCAGCAGCTTGGCCATAGTGGGATCCTACGAGCAGTACTTC.

The gene calls are TRBV20-1 and TRBJ2-1; the match to TRBD2 covers 12 bases. Germline trimming cut 6 bases from V and 7 bases from J; bases unmatched to any gene: 13. CDR3 size: 16 residues. Germline V lookup: CDR1 DFQATT, CDR2 SNEGSKA (reference sequence). CDR3 bases: TGCAGTGCGCGGCTAGCGGGGGGGCCGGTTAGGAATGAGCAGTTCTTC. It specifies CSARLAGGPVRNEQFF.

This clonotype was recorded a few times. V and J are TRBV27 and TRBJ2-4; D is unresolved. The tail of the sequence fits TRBJ2-5 better, so the J call may be wrong. CDR1 MNHEY and CDR2 SMNVEV come from the germline V gene (reference sequence). The length of the CDR3 is 16 residues. This CDR3 is CASSLNPRADAETQYF. As DNA, the CDR3 is TGTGCCAGCAGTTTAAATCCTCGGGCAGATGCAGAGACCCAGTACTTC.

This clonotype was seen only a few times. The chain employs TRBV20-1 and TRBJ2-1, with TRBD2 identical over 7 bases. Trimming cost V 0 bases and J 9 bases; bases outside gene matches: 14. The germline gives CDR1 DFQATT, CDR2 SNEGSKA (reference sequence). The CDR3 totals 16 residues. The CDR3, as DNA: TGCAGTGCTAGAGATCCCGGGAGGATGACCTTAGGTGAGCAGTTCTTC. It translates to CSARDPGRMTLGEQFF.

The chain links TRBV3-1 to TRBJ2-5, with D maybe TRBD1 (5 bases). The V end was cut by 3 bases, the J end by 5 bases, with 16 bases between. CDR3 size: 15 residues. Germline values: CDR1 LGHDT, CDR2 YNNKEL (reference sequence). CDR3: CASSQAGSIGETQYF. In DNA form, the CDR3 reads TGTGCCAGCAGCCAGGCAGGGTCTATCGGGGAGACCCAGTACTTC.

This chain uses TRBV3-1 with TRBJ1-1, with TRBD1 identical over 11 bases. With V trimmed by 3 bases and J by 4 bases, 4 bases remained unmatched. From germline, CDR1 is LGHDT and CDR2 YNNKEL (reference sequence). The CDR3 consists of 15 residues. CDR3 region: CASSHTGTGGTEAFF. The CDR3 DNA reads TGTGCCAGCAGCCATACCGGGACAGGGGGCACTGAAGCTTTCTTT.

The chain employs TRBV4-1 and TRBJ1-2, with D unclear. The CDR3 covers 13 residues. V was pared by 1 base and J by 2 bases, with 5 bases between. The germline V gene has CDR1 MGHRA and CDR2 YSYEKL. In nucleotides, the CDR3 is TGCGCCAGCAGCCAAGCTCTCAACTATGGCTACACCTTC. Residues: CASSQALNYGYTF.

J is TRBJ2-1 and V is TRBV27, with 9 bases that match TRBD2. CDR3 length: 15 amino acids. The V and J ends lost 1 base and 8 bases, in that order; junction bases with no gene match: 6. CDR1 is MNHEY, CDR2 SMNVEV, per germline (reference sequence). The chain's CDR3 is CASSLWAGLAHEQFF. The CDR3 nucleotides are TGTGCCAGCAGTTTATGGGCGGGACTAGCCCATGAGCAGTTCTTC.

By proportion, this clonotype is medium-sized (0.01 to 0.1%). The chain uses TRBV7-9 and TRBJ1-2, with a weak D call TRBD1 (6 bases). This CDR3 has 15 residues. Trimming removed 6 bases from V and 0 bases from J, with 14 bases in between. Germline V gives CDR1 SEHNR, CDR2 FQNEAQ (reference sequence). CDR3 nucleotides: TGTGCCAGCAGACAGGACAGCTTACCTAACTATGGCTACACCTTC. Protein product: CASRQDSLPNYGYTF.

V and J are TRBV12-3 or TRBV12-4 and TRBJ2-4; D is uncertain. The J call may be wrong; the DNA end is better matched by TRBJ2-7. The CDR3 runs 11 residues. The CDR3 sequence: CASSLSIEQYF. The CDR3 bases are TGTGCCAGCAGTTTGAGTATCGAGCAGTACTTC.

V gene TRBV10-3 combines with J gene TRBJ2-1, with 8 bases matching TRBD2. Germline V gene sequence: CDR1 ENHRY, CDR2 SYGVKD. V gave up 7 bases and J gave up 3 bases; unmatched junction bases: 8. There are 15 residues in the CDR3. CDR3 sequence: CAIMGSGSNYNEQFF. The DNA for the CDR3 is TGTGCCATCATGGGCAGCGGGAGTAACTACAATGAGCAGTTCTTC.

The DNA for the CDR3 is TGTGCCAGCAGCGTAGGAGAAGGACCCAACGAGCAGTACTTC. Its protein is CASSVGEGPNEQYF. The chain couples TRBV9 to TRBJ2-7; no reliable D call. This CDR3 spans 14 amino acids. Trimming took 0 bases from V and 5 from J, leaving 12 bases between them. The germline V gene has CDR1 SGDLS and CDR2 YYNGEE.

The chain links TRBV28 to TRBJ1-2; D may be TRBD1 (6 bases). The CDR3 has 15 amino acids. The germline V gene encodes CDR1 MDHEN and CDR2 SYDVKM. The ends were cut back, 3 bases at V and 7 bases at J, with 18 bases in the middle. The CDR3 loop reads CASSLILGGARGYTF. The DNA of the CDR3 is TGTGCCAGCAGTTTGATCTTGGGGGGCGCCCGTGGCTACACCTTC.